What follows describes a single TCR beta chain. This sample is part of a study of T cell responses to AZD1222 COVID-19 vaccine. The data were produced by immunoSEQ multiplex PCR, yet TCRdb's version contains in-frame clones alone and is incomplete. The data show approximately 130,000 clones, 90% seen once. The CDR3 runs 17 residues. J gave up 0 bases and V 1 base, and 6 bases lay outside the gene matches. CDR1 is KGHSH and CDR2 is LQKENI in the germline V gene. The starting material was peripheral blood, obtained on day 0 of AZD1222 vaccination. The sequence came from an adult in good health. This chain joins TRBV18 and TRBJ1-1; 9 bases are shared with TRBD1. CDR3 region: CASSPQTGGTMNTEAFF. CDR3 nucleotide sequence: TGTGCCAGCTCACCACAGACAGGGGGGACGATGAACACTGAAGCTTTCTTT. Variable domain in full (rest from reference TRBV18 and TRBJ1-1): NAGVMQNPRHLVRRRGQEARLRCSPMKGHSHVYWYRQLPEEGLKFMVYLQKENIIDESGMPKERFSAEFPKEGPSILRIQQVVRGDSAAYFCASSPQTGGTMNTEAFFGQGTRLTVV.